These 18 T cell receptor beta chains were sequenced from one sample in a study of T cells in Graves' hyperthyroidism and ophthalmopathy. TCR beta CDR3 region amplification was performed from RNA transcripts. A first-round RT-PCR of the TCR CDR3 used the HTBI primer set. Each CDR3 protein gets one entry after TCRdb re-called the multiplex PCR reads with MiXCR. The data show hundreds of thousands of distinct CDR3 sequences, about 14% seen once. Sequenced material: blood. The receptors here all came from a woman aged 18-35 years with Graves' hyperthyroidism.

The chain carries TRBV7-2 and TRBJ2-5; D might be TRBD1 (6 bases). Germline loops: CDR1 SGHTA, CDR2 FQGNSA. The CDR3 is 15 amino acids. The V end lost 3 bases, the J end lost 0 bases, and 11 bases lay between the germline ends. CDR3 DNA sequence: TGTGCCAGCAGCTTCGCCAGGGGCAACCAAGAGACCCAGTACTTC. Its protein product is CASSFARGNQETQYF.

There are a few counts of this clonotype. The CDR3 here is CASSEPTYRNQPQHF. In DNA, the CDR3 is TGTGCCAGCAGTGAACCCACATATCGAAATCAGCCCCAGCATTTT. This chain uses TRBV6-1 with TRBJ1-5; D not resolved. The V end was cut by 2 bases, the J end by 4 bases, with 12 bases between. This CDR3 spans 15 amino acids. Germline V gives CDR1 MNHNS, CDR2 SASEGT.

This clonotype was counted a few times. V and J are TRBV6-1 and TRBJ2-3; D ambiguous. CDR1 and CDR2 (germline): MNHNS, SASEGT. Trimming shortened V by 6 bases and J by 5 bases, and 18 bases separated the two germline ends. The CDR3 length is 15 residues. CDR3 coding DNA: TGTGCCAGCAGGAGGTTCCGGACCATTCTAGATACGCAGTATTTT. Encoded protein: CASRRFRTILDTQYF.

This clonotype was recorded many times. V is TRBV11-2 and J is TRBJ2-7; 11 bases are shared with TRBD2. V lost 5 bases to trimming and J lost 2 bases; unmatched junction nucleotides: 5. CDR3 length: 15 residues. Looked up from germline, CDR1 is SGHAT and CDR2 is FQNNGV. The chain's CDR3 is CASSARLAGPYEQYF. The CDR3 region has the DNA TGTGCCAGCAGCGCCCGACTAGCGGGGCCCTACGAGCAGTACTTC.

This clonotype was found a few times. The chain uses TRBV20-1 and TRBJ2-1, with 11 bases that match TRBD2. The germline gives CDR1 DFQATT, CDR2 SNEGSKA (reference sequence). The junction had 7 bases not matched to a gene; V was cut back by 6 bases and J by 0 bases. The CDR3 has 16 residues. CDR3 in DNA: TGCAGTGCCACCTGGACTAGCGGGTACTCCTACAATGAGCAGTTCTTC. Its translation is CSATWTSGYSYNEQFF.

This clonotype has ten or more counts. V gene TRBV28 combines with J gene TRBJ2-7, with D uncertain. CDR3 length equals 12 residues. The V gene lost 1 base and the J gene lost 6 bases, with 7 bases spanning the gap. Germline CDR1 MDHEN, CDR2 SYDVKM. The CDR3 here is CASSLSTLEQYF. The CDR3 DNA reads as TGTGCCAGCAGTTTATCTACCCTCGAGCAGTACTTC.

This rearrangement joins TRBV25-1 to TRBJ1-4; D may be TRBD1 (6 bases). V lost 6 bases to trimming and J lost 4 bases, with 9 bases between them. Germline V CDR1 and CDR2: MGHDK, SYGVNS. The CDR3 consists of 13 residues. CDR3 in amino acids: CASRDRFNEKLFF. CDR3 DNA: TGTGCCAGCAGGGACAGATTTAATGAAAAACTGTTTTTT.

The chain is built from TRBV19 and TRBJ1-6; TRBD1 is a possible D gene (5 bases). V was cut by 5 bases and J by 6 bases, with 8 bases left in between. Germline V gene sequence: CDR1 LNHDA, CDR2 SQIVND (reference sequence). The length of the CDR3 is 13 residues. The CDR3 coding sequence is TGTGCCAGTAGTCGACAGTTTAATTCACCCCTCCACTTT. It specifies CASSRQFNSPLHF. The entire variable domain, with the rest obtained from reference TRBV19 and TRBJ1-6, is as follows: DGGITQSPKYLFRKEGQNVTLSCEQNLNHDAMYWYRQDPGQGLRLIYYSQIVNDFQKGDIAEGYSVSREKKESFPLTVTSAQKNPTAFYLCASSRQFNSPLHFGNGTRLTVT.

This clonotype has a count of ten or more. The V call is TRBV15, the J call TRBJ2-1, with D uncertain. This CDR3 has 14 amino acids. CDR1 is LNHNV and CDR2 is YYDKDF in the germline V gene (reference sequence). V lost 7 bases and J lost 8, with 18 bases in between. CDR3 loop: CATNPDRFGDEQFF. In DNA form, the CDR3 reads TGTGCCACCAACCCAGATAGGTTCGGTGATGAGCAGTTCTTC.

The chain couples TRBV6-1 to TRBJ1-6; D perhaps matches TRBD1 (5 bases). The CDR3 is 19 amino acids. Germline lookup yields CDR1 MNHNS and CDR2 SASEGT. V shed 10 bases and J shed 0 bases, with 25 bases lying between them. The CDR3 loop reads CATRIRRGGLSSYNSPLHF. Here the CDR3 DNA reads TGTGCCACCCGAATTAGACGGGGGGGATTGAGCTCCTATAATTCACCCCTCCACTTT.

The chain joins TRBV3-1 to TRBJ2-6; 8 bases line up with TRBD2. This CDR3 has 18 amino acids. Per germline, CDR1 LGHDT and CDR2 YNNKEL (reference sequence). Unmatched junction bases numbered 12, after V lost 4 bases and J lost 4 bases. Written as DNA, the CDR3 is TGTGCCAGCAGCCGACCGGGACTAGTGGGCCGGGGGGCCAACGTCCTGACTTTC. Protein sequence: CASSRPGLVGRGANVLTF.

The rearrangement uses TRBV2 and TRBJ2-7; 7 nucleotides match TRBD1. V gave up 7 bases and J gave up 0 bases; unmatched junction bases: 6. Germline CDR1 SNHLY, CDR2 FYNNEI. The CDR3 covers 14 residues. The CDR3 loop reads CASTGTANSYEQYF. CDR3 nucleotide sequence: TGTGCCAGCACCGGGACAGCGAACTCCTACGAGCAGTACTTC.

This clonotype came up many times. The J gene is TRBJ2-1, the V gene TRBV28; D tentatively fits TRBD1 or TRBD2 (5 bases each). Trimming left V 5 bases short and J 4 bases short, with 15 bases between. The CDR3 consists of 15 residues. Germline assignment: CDR1 MDHEN and CDR2 SYDVKM. For the CDR3, the DNA is TGTGCCAGCAGTCCGCCGTGGGGGACGTACAATGAGCAGTTCTTC. Protein product: CASSPPWGTYNEQFF.

In its sample, this clonotype was seen a few times. The chain joins TRBV6-1 to TRBJ2-5; 8 bases align to TRBD2. From germline, CDR1 is MNHNS and CDR2 SASEGT. V gave up 6 bases and J gave up 5 bases; unmatched junction bases: 11. This CDR3 has 15 amino acids. CDR3 residues: CASRDPGLVVETQYF. CDR3 sequence (DNA): TGTGCCAGCAGGGACCCGGGACTAGTGGTCGAGACCCAGTACTTC.

The table lists this clonotype with many counts. The chain joins TRBV13 to TRBJ1-1, with 7 bases that match TRBD1. Germline values: CDR1 PRHDT, CDR2 FYEKMQ (reference sequence). The trim removed 4 bases at V and 1 base at J, leaving 9 bases unmatched. The length of the CDR3 is 16 residues. CDR3 bases: TGTGCCAGCAGCTCAGCCCGGGGGACAGCGAACACTGAAGCTTTCTTT. Translating it yields CASSSARGTANTEAFF.

This clonotype appeared many times. The gene calls are TRBV12-3 or TRBV12-4 and TRBJ2-7; either TRBD1 or TRBD2 may fit D (5 bases each). The CDR3 covers 14 residues. V gave up 5 bases and J gave up 3 bases, with 14 bases separating them. The CDR3 DNA reads TGTGCCAGCAGTCTCAGGGCGGGTGGCTACGAGCAGTACTTC. Protein product: CASSLRAGGYEQYF.

The rearrangement links TRBV28 to TRBJ1-5, with D possibly matching TRBD1 (6 bases). The CDR3 is 15 residues long. V dropped 7 bases and J dropped 1 base, with 14 bases sitting between them. Germline-derived CDR1 and CDR2 are MDHEN and SYDVKM. The CDR3 bases are TGTGCCAGCACTGGGGCAGGGGTGAGCAATCAGCCCCAGCATTTT. Amino acid sequence: CASTGAGVSNQPQHF.

This clonotype was seen only a few times. An end of the junction does not agree with germline; a read error may underlie this. The chain couples TRBV6-5 to TRBJ2-2; 7 bases fit TRBD2. In germline, CDR1 is MNHEY, CDR2 SVGAGI. This CDR3 region has 13 residues. The CDR3 is CASRAAGSGELLF. DNA of the CDR3: TGTGCCTCCCGGGCAGCGGGAAGCGGGGAGCTGCTTTTT.